This T cell receptor (beta chain) was retrieved from a study of blood T cell repertoires in COVID-19. Study in general: Sites in the United States, Italy and Spain provided acute and convalescent COVID-19 samples. T cells, B-cell-depleted T cells, or PBMCs supplied cDNA or gDNA.

Original handling: Nucleated cell counts were estimated from reference gene primer amplification. Produced via immunoSEQ multiplex PCR; TCRdb's table is partial and in-frame only. The V and J calls and clone size come from that table; D and trimming were worked out from the DNA. Among tens of thousands of clones listed, less than 90% were seen once. Deletions cut 0 bases from V and 4 bases from J, with 13 bases between. Germline V gene data show CDR1 as MNHNS and CDR2 as SASEGT. The length of the CDR3 is 16 residues. The rearrangement joins TRBV6-1 to TRBJ1-3, with D possibly being TRBD1 (5 bases). Sequencing was carried out using peripheral blood. The sequence came from a man in his 60s with acute or convalescent COVID-19. Here the CDR3 reads CASSEATPGPGNTIYF. The CDR3 DNA is TGTGCCAGCAGTGAAGCTACCCCAGGGCCCGGAAACACCATATATTTT.